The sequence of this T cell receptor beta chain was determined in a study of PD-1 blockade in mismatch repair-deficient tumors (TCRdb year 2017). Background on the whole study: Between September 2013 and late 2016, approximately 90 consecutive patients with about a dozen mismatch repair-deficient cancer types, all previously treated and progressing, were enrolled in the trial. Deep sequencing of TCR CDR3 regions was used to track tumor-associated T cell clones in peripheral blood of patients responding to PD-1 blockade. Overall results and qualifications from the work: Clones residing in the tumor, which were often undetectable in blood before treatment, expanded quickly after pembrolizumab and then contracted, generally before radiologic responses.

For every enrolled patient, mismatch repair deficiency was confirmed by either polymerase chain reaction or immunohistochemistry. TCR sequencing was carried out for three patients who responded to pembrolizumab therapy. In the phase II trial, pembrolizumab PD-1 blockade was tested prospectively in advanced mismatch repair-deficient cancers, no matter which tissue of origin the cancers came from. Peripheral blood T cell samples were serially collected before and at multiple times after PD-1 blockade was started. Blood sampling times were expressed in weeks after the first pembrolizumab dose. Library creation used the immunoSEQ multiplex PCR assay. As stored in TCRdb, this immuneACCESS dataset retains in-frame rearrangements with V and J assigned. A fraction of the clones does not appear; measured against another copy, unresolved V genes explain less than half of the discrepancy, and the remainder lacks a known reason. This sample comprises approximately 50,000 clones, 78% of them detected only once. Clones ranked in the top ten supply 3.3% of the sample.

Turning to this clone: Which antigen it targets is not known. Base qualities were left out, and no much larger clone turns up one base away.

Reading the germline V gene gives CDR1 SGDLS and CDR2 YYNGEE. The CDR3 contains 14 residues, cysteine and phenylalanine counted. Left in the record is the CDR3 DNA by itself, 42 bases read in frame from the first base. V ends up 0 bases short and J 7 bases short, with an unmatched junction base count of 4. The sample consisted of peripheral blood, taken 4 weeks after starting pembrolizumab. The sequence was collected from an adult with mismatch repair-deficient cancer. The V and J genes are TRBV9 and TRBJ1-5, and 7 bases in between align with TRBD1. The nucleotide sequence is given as TGTGCCAGCAGCGTAGGAACAGGGGACCAGCCCCAGCATTTT. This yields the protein CASSVGTGDQPQHF.